This passage covers 31 T cell receptor beta chains from one sample sequenced in a study of blood T cell repertoires in COVID-19. The assay was immunoSEQ multiplex PCR, and TCRdb's table has in-frame clones only and misses some. The sample contains roughly 69,000 clones, 80% to 90% of which appear only once. The sequenced material came from peripheral blood. All receptors come from a man aged 50 to 59 with active COVID-19.

The chain uses TRBV28 and TRBJ1-6; no firm D call. V was clipped by 2 bases and J by 4 bases, with 9 bases between them. CDR1 MDHEN and CDR2 SYDVKM come from the germline V gene. CDR3 length: 15 residues. The CDR3 region is CASSLRTDYNSPLHF. In DNA, the CDR3 is TGTGCCAGCAGTTTACGAACAGATTATAATTCACCCCTCCACTTT.

The chain carries TRBV28 and TRBJ1-5; no definite D call. CDR3 length: 13 amino acids. The V gene lost 1 base and the J gene lost 6 bases, with 7 bases spanning the gap. The V gene's germline CDR1 is MDHEN and CDR2 SYDVKM. The CDR3 protein is CASSLSRGQPQHF. In DNA form, the CDR3 reads TGTGCCAGCAGTTTATCTCGGGGTCAGCCCCAGCATTTT.

This clone was detected only once. This chain joins TRBV6-6 and TRBJ1-3; maybe TRBD1 (5 bases). Between the trimmed V and J ends, which lost 0 bases and 2 bases, there was a span of 11 bases. This CDR3 spans 16 amino acids. Germline V gene lookup returns CDR1 MNHNY and CDR2 SVGAGI (reference sequence). The DNA for the CDR3 is TGTGCCAGCAGTTACTCGCAGGGTTCGACTGGAAACACCATATATTTT. Amino acids: CASSYSQGSTGNTIYF.

This clone appeared once. V usage is TRBV27 and J usage is TRBJ1-2; the D gene is possibly TRBD1 (5 bases). V lost 7 bases and J lost 6, with 12 bases in between. Germline lookup yields CDR1 MNHEY and CDR2 SMNVEV (reference sequence). This CDR3 is built from 12 residues. The CDR3 spells CASTGMINGYTF. CDR3 sequence (DNA): TGTGCCAGCACAGGGATGATAAATGGCTACACCTTC.

This clone was counted a single time. V is TRBV29-1 and J is TRBJ2-5; perhaps TRBD2 as D (5 bases). The CDR3 has 14 residues. Trimming took 6 bases from V and 2 from J, leaving 16 bases between them. Germline CDR1 SQVTM, CDR2 ANQGSEA. The CDR3 DNA is TGCAGCGTCCTTCTCCCGGGAAAACAAGAGACCCAGTACTTC. This sequence encodes CSVLLPGKQETQYF. Based on the CDR3 plus reference TRBV29-1 and TRBJ2-5, the full variable domain is SAVISQKPSRDICQRGTSLTIQCQVDSQVTMMFWYRQQPGQSLTLIATANQGSEATYESGFVIDKFPISRPNLTFSTLTVSNMSPEDSSIYLCSVLLPGKQETQYFGPGTRLLVL.

J is TRBJ1-2 and V is TRBV27, with TRBD1 identical over 8 bases. The CDR3 extends over 15 amino acids. V lost 7 bases and J lost 4; bases outside the gene matches: 11. Germline CDR1 MNHEY, CDR2 SMNVEV (reference sequence). The CDR3 DNA reads TGTGCCAGCAAGCTATCGACAGGGGATACCTATGGCTACACCTTC. Protein: CASKLSTGDTYGYTF.

V gene TRBV5-1 combines with J gene TRBJ2-1; 9 positions agree with TRBD2. From germline, CDR1 is SGHRS and CDR2 YFSETQ. Trimming removed 9 bases from V and 5 bases from J; junction bases left unmatched: 6. CDR3 length: 13 amino acids. The CDR3 DNA is TGCGCCACCTCCGGGACTAGCAACAATGAGCAGTTCTTC. Its translation: CATSGTSNNEQFF.

The chain joins TRBV19 to TRBJ1-1; 10 bases fit TRBD1. Germline V gives CDR1 LNHDA, CDR2 SQIVND (reference sequence). This CDR3 region has 16 residues. V dropped 6 bases and J dropped 4; count of bases not matched to a gene: 11. The CDR3 loop is CASSPSRGQGRTEAFF. The CDR3 DNA follows: TGTGCCAGTAGCCCTTCTCGGGGACAGGGGCGCACTGAAGCTTTCTTT. The full variable domain, with the rest looked up from reference TRBV19 and TRBJ1-1, is DGGITQSPKYLFRKEGQNVTLSCEQNLNHDAMYWYRQDPGQGLRLIYYSQIVNDFQKGDIAEGYSVSREKKESFPLTVTSAQKNPTAFYLCASSPSRGQGRTEAFFGQGTRLTVV.

J is TRBJ2-1 and V is TRBV4-2; D unclear. Germline CDR1 LGHNA, CDR2 YNFKEQ. Trimming took off 0 bases at V and 4 bases at J, with 7 bases between the two ends. The CDR3 runs 14 residues. The CDR3 nucleotides read TGTGCCAGCAGCCAAGATGGTCTATACAATGAGCAGTTCTTC. The encoded protein is CASSQDGLYNEQFF.

CDR3 nucleotide sequence: TGTGCCTGGAGCAAGGGACATCAGCTGAGGGAGACAGATACGCAGTATTTT. As protein: CAWSKGHQLRETDTQYF. This chain uses TRBV30 with TRBJ2-3; D might be TRBD1 (6 bases). V gave up 3 bases and J gave up 3 bases, with 22 bases separating them. The CDR3 extends over 17 amino acids. From germline, CDR1 is GTSNPN and CDR2 SVGIG (reference sequence).

This clone was seen once. Other nucleotide sequences from this sample produce the same CDR3. In nucleotides, the CDR3 is TGTGCCAGCAGCCCGACCGGGACAGCAAACTATGGCTACACCTTC. Amino acid sequence: CASSPTGTANYGYTF. The chain combines TRBV7-3 with TRBJ1-2; 7 positions match TRBD1. V shed 5 bases, J shed 2 bases, and the junction held 8 bases outside the gene matches. The CDR3 sequence is 15 residues long. Germline-derived CDR1 and CDR2 are SGHTA and FQGTGA.

The chain recombines TRBV2 with TRBJ2-2, with a tentative D call TRBD2 (5 bases). The germline V gene encodes CDR1 SNHLY and CDR2 FYNNEI. This CDR3 spans 14 amino acids. V lost 7 bases and J lost 8, with 17 bases in between. The CDR3 bases are TGTGCCAGCACTAGCCTCGCCCAGGATGGGGAGCTGTTTTTT. Protein: CASTSLAQDGELFF. The complete variable domain, with remaining parts taken from reference TRBV2 and TRBJ2-2, reads EPEVTQTPSHQVTQMGQEVILRCVPISNHLYFYWYRQILGQKVEFLVSFYNNEISEKSEIFDDQFSVERPDGSNFTLKIRSTKLEDSAMYFCASTSLAQDGELFFGEGSRLTVL.

This clone was seen once. The genes are TRBV7-2 and TRBJ1-4, with D maybe TRBD1 (5 bases). CDR3 length: 17 amino acids. Trimming cost V 5 bases and J 7 bases, with 23 bases left between them. The germline V gene has CDR1 SGHTA and CDR2 FQGNSA. The CDR3 region has the DNA TGTGCCAGCAGCCCAACCCCCCCGGGGCAGCGGGGTGAAAAACTGTTTTTT. Protein product: CASSPTPPGQRGEKLFF.

This chain links TRBV7-2 with TRBJ1-2; possibly TRBD1 for D (5 bases). The CDR3 sequence is 14 residues long. CDR1 and CDR2 from the germline V gene are SGHTA and FQGNSA. V lost 6 bases and J 5 bases, leaving 16 bases between the germline ends. This chain's CDR3 is CASRGGTELYGYTF. The CDR3 bases are TGTGCCAGCAGGGGGGGGACGGAGCTTTATGGCTACACCTTC.

The rearrangement joins TRBV9 to TRBJ2-5, with D perhaps matching TRBD1 (6 bases). The CDR3 is made up of 13 amino acids. CDR1 is SGDLS and CDR2 is YYNGEE in the germline V gene. V lost 4 bases and J 3 bases, leaving 10 bases between the germline ends. The CDR3: CASSLGHEETQYF. The DNA of the CDR3 is TGTGCCAGCAGCCTGGGACACGAAGAGACCCAGTACTTC.

The chain links TRBV5-5 to TRBJ1-1; weak D call: TRBD1 (5 bases). This CDR3 spans 13 amino acids. Trimming removed 2 bases at V and 1 base at J, with 6 bases between. Per germline, CDR1 SGHKS and CDR2 YYEKEE (reference sequence). The CDR3 DNA sequence: TGTGCCAGCAGCTTCCAGGGGAACACTGAAGCTTTCTTT. Translation: CASSFQGNTEAFF.

The genes are TRBV28 and TRBJ2-3; TRBD2 matches 12 bases. The V and J ends lost 5 bases and 4 bases, in that order; junction bases with no gene match: 4. Germline CDR1 MDHEN, CDR2 SYDVKM. This CDR3 has 15 residues. The CDR3 nucleotides are TGTGCCAGCAGTCCTAGCGGGAGGGCCTCAGATACGCAGTATTTT. Translating it yields CASSPSGRASDTQYF.

V is TRBV28 and J is TRBJ1-4, with unresolved D. Germline assignment: CDR1 MDHEN and CDR2 SYDVKM. The CDR3 length is 13 residues. V lost 6 bases to trimming and J lost 7 bases, with 12 bases between them. CDR3 nucleotide sequence: TGTGCCAGCAGCTCTTCCTCGGGTGAAAAACTGTTTTTT. Encoded protein: CASSSSSGEKLFF.

The chain recombines TRBV28 with TRBJ1-6, with TRBD1 matching 9 bases. This CDR3 is built from 18 residues. The V gene's germline CDR1 is MDHEN and CDR2 SYDVKM. V gave up 5 bases and J gave up 8 bases; unmatched junction bases: 16. The CDR3 bases are TGTGCCAGCAGTCCACCGGACAGGGGAATTAGAGGTTATTCACCCCTCCACTTT. Its translation is CASSPPDRGIRGYSPLHF.

This chain joins TRBV28 and TRBJ2-5; D gene ambiguous. CDR1 and CDR2 from the germline V gene are MDHEN and SYDVKM. The V gene lost 5 bases and the J gene lost 1 base, with 8 bases spanning the gap. The CDR3 covers 13 residues. The CDR3 here is CASSTDTQETQYF. For the CDR3, the DNA is TGTGCCAGCAGTACCGACACCCAAGAGACCCAGTACTTC.

V is TRBV5-4 and J is TRBJ2-2, with 9 bases fitting TRBD1. Trimming took 4 bases from V and 3 from J; bases not matched to a gene: 13. The CDR3 is 18 amino acids. CDR1 and CDR2 from the germline V gene are SGHNT and YYREEE (reference sequence). The CDR3 spells CASSRRGVRDRDTGELFF. The DNA of the CDR3 is TGTGCCAGCAGCCGACGGGGGGTAAGGGACAGGGACACCGGGGAGCTGTTTTTT.

This clone was found once. The genes are TRBV28 and TRBJ2-7; possible D gene TRBD2, 6 bases. Trimming took 10 bases from V and 3 from J, leaving 13 bases between them. CDR3 length: 12 residues. The germline V gene has CDR1 MDHEN and CDR2 SYDVKM. The CDR3 is CATREDHYEQYF. The CDR3 DNA reads TGTGCCACCAGGGAGGATCACTACGAGCAGTACTTC.

The chain has TRBV11-2 and TRBJ2-2; TRBD1 matches at 9 bases. V lost 6 bases to trimming and J lost 1 base; unmatched junction nucleotides: 3. Germline values: CDR1 SGHAT, CDR2 FQNNGV. The CDR3 runs to 15 residues. The DNA for the CDR3 is TGTGCCAGCAGTCTGGGACAGGGGAACACCGGGGAGCTGTTTTTT. It translates to CASSLGQGNTGELFF.

This clone has more than one count but fewer than ten. The chain is built from TRBV11-1 and TRBJ2-7; the D gene is possibly TRBD2 (6 bases). The CDR3 loop spans 14 amino acids. Germline assignment: CDR1 SGHAT and CDR2 FQDESV (reference sequence). V lost 1 base, J lost 4 bases, and 11 bases lay in between. In DNA form, the CDR3 reads TGTGCCAGCAGCTTAGGGCTAGCGCGATACGAGCAGTACTTC. It is translated as CASSLGLARYEQYF.

This chain uses TRBV11-2 with TRBJ2-7, with TRBD1 as a possible D gene (5 bases). Germline CDR1 SGHAT, CDR2 FQNNGV. Deletions cut 3 bases from V and 3 bases from J, with 15 bases between. This CDR3 is built from 15 residues. CDR3 region: CASSLEAQASYEQYF. In nucleotides, the CDR3 is TGTGCCAGCAGCTTGGAAGCACAGGCGAGCTACGAGCAGTACTTC.

The V call is TRBV6-6, the J call TRBJ2-6, with unresolved D. This CDR3 comprises 15 residues. The V and J ends lost 2 bases and 0 bases respectively, with 5 bases between them. Germline V gene sequence: CDR1 MNHNY, CDR2 SVGAGI (reference sequence). The CDR3 is CASSYRGSGANVLTF. In DNA, the CDR3 is TGTGCCAGCAGTTACCGAGGCTCTGGGGCCAACGTCCTGACTTTC.

DNA of the CDR3: TGTGCCAGCAGCGGAGGGGGCGGGTTAGTAGATACGCAGTATTTT. Amino acids: CASSGGGGLVDTQYF. The chain carries TRBV9 and TRBJ2-3; 7 bases are shared with TRBD1. V shed 3 bases, J shed 5 bases, and the junction held 9 bases outside the gene matches. Germline V gene lookup returns CDR1 SGDLS and CDR2 YYNGEE. The CDR3 totals 15 residues.

The chain carries TRBV19 and TRBJ2-6; D call uncertain. The CDR3 covers 18 residues. V shed 2 bases and J shed 0 bases, with 14 bases lying between them. In germline, CDR1 is LNHDA, CDR2 SQIVND (reference sequence). The CDR3 is CASSINLRQRSGANVLTF. Here the CDR3 DNA reads TGTGCCAGTAGTATAAACCTGAGACAACGCTCTGGGGCCAACGTCCTGACTTTC.

This chain joins TRBV7-8 and TRBJ1-3; no definite D call. The CDR3 runs to 16 residues. CDR1 is SGHVS, CDR2 FQNEAQ, per germline. The V end lost 4 bases, the J end lost 2 bases, and 15 bases lay between the germline ends. The CDR3 loop reads CASSSPGQEAGNTIYF. The CDR3 DNA is TGTGCCAGCAGCTCCCCCGGCCAGGAAGCTGGAAACACCATATATTTT. Using reference TRBV7-8 and TRBJ1-3 for the parts outside the CDR3, the full variable domain is GAGVSQSPRYKVAKRGQDVALRCDPISGHVSLFWYQQALGQGPEFLTYFQNEAQLDKSGLPSDRFFAERPEGSVSTLKIQRTQQEDSAVYLCASSSPGQEAGNTIYFGEGSWLTVV.

This clone was seen just once. The V gene is TRBV5-1, the J gene TRBJ1-1; 8 bases are shared with TRBD1. The length of the CDR3 is 15 residues. Germline V gene data show CDR1 as SGHRS and CDR2 as YFSETQ. J gave up 1 base and V 1 base, and 3 bases lay outside the gene matches. CDR3 sequence reads: CASSLSGGSNTEAFF. CDR3 sequence (DNA): TGCGCCAGCAGCTTGTCAGGGGGCTCGAACACTGAAGCTTTCTTT.

The chain employs TRBV9 and TRBJ2-7; 7 bases agree with TRBD1. This CDR3 has 15 residues. Germline V gene lookup returns CDR1 SGDLS and CDR2 YYNGEE. Trimming removed 3 bases from V and 0 bases from J; junction bases left unmatched: 6. This CDR3 is CASSATWDSSYEQYF. Here the CDR3 DNA reads TGTGCCAGCAGCGCGACGTGGGACAGCTCCTACGAGCAGTACTTC.